The entry below gives a single TCR beta chain sequence along with its context. Its specificity is not known. V trimming: 3 bases; J trimming: 1 base; junction bases outside the gene matches: 7. CDR3 length: 17 amino acids. Per the germline V gene, CDR1 is SQVTM and CDR2 is ANQGSEA. Profiled with immunoSEQ multiplex PCR; TCRdb holds only in-frame clones, not every one. This sample has roughly 69,000 clones, with less than 85% found just once. The source of the sample is a study of radiotherapy plus CTLA-4 blockade in lung cancer. Study in general: Objective response rate was 18%; disease control rate, around 30%. General study points: In blood, tumor-derived TCR clones expanded after radiotherapy plus ipilimumab. It was early blood T cell clone dynamics, with interferon-beta, that reportedly best predicted response.

Chemo-refractory metastatic non-small-cell lung cancer patients received focal radiation with ipilimumab CTLA-4 blockade. This TCR came from a human donor with non-small cell lung cancer whose response to radiotherapy plus ipilimumab could not be evaluated. Some clones in this sample may be carry-over from other donors' samples. The chain couples TRBV29-1 to TRBJ2-5; 14 bases are a match to TRBD2. The sequencing used peripheral blood, collected from a patient treated with radiotherapy plus ipilimumab. CDR3 loop: CSVEGWGLAGVQETQYF. The CDR3 DNA is TGCAGCGTTGAGGGATGGGGACTAGCGGGGGTCCAAGAGACCCAGTACTTC.